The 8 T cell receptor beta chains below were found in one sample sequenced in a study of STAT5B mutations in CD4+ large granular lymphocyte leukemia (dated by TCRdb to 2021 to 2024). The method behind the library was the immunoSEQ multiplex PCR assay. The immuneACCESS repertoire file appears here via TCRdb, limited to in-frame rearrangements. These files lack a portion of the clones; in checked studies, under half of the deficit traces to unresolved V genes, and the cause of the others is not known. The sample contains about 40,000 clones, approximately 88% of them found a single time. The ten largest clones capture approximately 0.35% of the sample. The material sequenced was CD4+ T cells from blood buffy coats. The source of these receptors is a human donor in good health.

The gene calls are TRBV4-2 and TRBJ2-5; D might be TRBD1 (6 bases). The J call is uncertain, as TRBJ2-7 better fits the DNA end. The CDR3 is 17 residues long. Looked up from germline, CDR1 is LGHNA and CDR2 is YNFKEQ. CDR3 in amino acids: CASSQDLNGQGSYEQYF. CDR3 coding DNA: TGTGCCAGCAGCCAAGATCTTAACGGGCAGGGGTCCTACGAGCAGTACTTC.

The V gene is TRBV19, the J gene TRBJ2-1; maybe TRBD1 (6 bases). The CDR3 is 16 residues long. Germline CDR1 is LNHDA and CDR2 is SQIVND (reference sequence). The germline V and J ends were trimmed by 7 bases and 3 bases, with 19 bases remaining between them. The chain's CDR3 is CASTSTGRGHYNEQFF. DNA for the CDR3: TGTGCCAGTACCTCCACCGGCAGGGGACACTACAATGAGCAGTTCTTC.

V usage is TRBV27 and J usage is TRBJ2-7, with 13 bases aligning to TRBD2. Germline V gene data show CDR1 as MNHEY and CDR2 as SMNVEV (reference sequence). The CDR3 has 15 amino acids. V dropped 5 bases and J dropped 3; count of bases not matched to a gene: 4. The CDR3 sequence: CASSPGLAGDYEQYF. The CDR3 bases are TGTGCCAGCAGTCCCGGACTAGCGGGAGACTACGAGCAGTACTTC.

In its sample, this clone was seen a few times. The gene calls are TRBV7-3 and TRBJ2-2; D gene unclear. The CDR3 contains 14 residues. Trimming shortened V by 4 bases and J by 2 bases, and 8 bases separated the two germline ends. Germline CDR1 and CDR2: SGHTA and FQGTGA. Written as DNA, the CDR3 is TGTGCCAGCAGCTCCCAACGAAACACCGGGGAGCTGTTTTTT. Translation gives CASSSQRNTGELFF.

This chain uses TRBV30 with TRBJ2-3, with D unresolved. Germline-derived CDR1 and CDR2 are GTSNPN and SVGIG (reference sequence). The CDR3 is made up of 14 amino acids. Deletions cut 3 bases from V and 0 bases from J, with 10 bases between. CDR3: CAWRAAPSTDTQYF. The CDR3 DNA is TGTGCCTGGAGGGCGGCTCCTAGCACAGATACGCAGTATTTT.

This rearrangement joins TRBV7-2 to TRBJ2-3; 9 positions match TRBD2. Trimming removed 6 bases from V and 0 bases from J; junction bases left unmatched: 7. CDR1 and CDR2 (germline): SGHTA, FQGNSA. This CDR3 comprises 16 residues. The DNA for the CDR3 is TGTGCCAGCAGGCCGGCGGGGGGGACTAGCACAGATACGCAGTATTTT. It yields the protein CASRPAGGTSTDTQYF.

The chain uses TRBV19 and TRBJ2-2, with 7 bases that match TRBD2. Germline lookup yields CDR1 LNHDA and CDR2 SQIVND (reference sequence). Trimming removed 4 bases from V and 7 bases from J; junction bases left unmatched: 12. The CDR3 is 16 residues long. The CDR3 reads CASSRWGLSRGGELFF. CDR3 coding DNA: TGTGCCAGTAGTAGATGGGGACTATCGAGGGGCGGGGAGCTGTTTTTT.

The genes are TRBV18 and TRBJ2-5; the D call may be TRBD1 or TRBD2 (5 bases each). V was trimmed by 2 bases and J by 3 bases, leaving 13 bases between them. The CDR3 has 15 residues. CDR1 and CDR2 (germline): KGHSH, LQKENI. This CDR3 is CASSPNPGTKETQYF. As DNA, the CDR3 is TGTGCCAGCTCACCAAACCCCGGGACGAAAGAGACCCAGTACTTC.